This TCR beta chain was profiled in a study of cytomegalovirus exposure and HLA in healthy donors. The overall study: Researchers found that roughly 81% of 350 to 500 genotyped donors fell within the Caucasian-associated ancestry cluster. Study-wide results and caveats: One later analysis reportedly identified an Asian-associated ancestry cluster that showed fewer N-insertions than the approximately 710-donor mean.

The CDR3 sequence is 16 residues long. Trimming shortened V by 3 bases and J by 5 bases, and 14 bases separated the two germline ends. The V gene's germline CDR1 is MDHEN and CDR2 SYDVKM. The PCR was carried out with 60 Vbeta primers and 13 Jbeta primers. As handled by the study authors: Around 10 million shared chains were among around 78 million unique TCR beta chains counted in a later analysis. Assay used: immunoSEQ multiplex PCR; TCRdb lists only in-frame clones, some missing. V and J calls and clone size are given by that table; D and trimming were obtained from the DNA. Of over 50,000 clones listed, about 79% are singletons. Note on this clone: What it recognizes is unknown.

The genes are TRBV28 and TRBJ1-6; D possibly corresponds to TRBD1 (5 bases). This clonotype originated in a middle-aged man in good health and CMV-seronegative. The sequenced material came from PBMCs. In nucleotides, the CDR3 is TGTGCCAGCAGTTTTTGGACAAGGGCGGATAATTCACCCCTCCACTTT. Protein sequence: CASSFWTRADNSPLHF.